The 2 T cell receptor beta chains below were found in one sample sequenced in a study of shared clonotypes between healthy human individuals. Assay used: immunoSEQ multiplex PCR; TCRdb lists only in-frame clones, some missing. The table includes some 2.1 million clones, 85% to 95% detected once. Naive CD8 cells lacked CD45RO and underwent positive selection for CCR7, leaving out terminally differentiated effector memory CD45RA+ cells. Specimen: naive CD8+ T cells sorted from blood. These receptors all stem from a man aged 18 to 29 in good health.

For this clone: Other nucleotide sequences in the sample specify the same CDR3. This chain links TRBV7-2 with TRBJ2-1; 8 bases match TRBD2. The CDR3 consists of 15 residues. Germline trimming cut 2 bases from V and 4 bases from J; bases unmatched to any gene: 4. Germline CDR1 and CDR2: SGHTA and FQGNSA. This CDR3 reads CASSLNLAGYNEQFF. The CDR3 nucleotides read TGTGCCAGCAGCTTAAACCTAGCGGGTTACAATGAGCAGTTCTTC.

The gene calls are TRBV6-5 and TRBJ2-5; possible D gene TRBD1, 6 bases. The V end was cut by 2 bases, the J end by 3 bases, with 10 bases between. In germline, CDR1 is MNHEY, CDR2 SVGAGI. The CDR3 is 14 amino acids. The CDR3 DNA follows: TGTGCCAGCAGTTACGATGGACAGAAAGAGACCCAGTACTTC. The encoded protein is CASSYDGQKETQYF.